This TCR beta chain was captured in a study of blood T cell repertoires in COVID-19. About the study: Both acute and convalescent COVID-19 samples were obtained from the United States, Italy and Spain.

The data were produced by immunoSEQ multiplex PCR, yet TCRdb's version contains in-frame clones alone and is incomplete. The sample lists 130,000 to 150,000 clones; over 85% were seen once. Only a few counts were recorded for this clone. Trimming took 1 base from V and 3 from J, leaving 7 bases between them. This CDR3 has 13 residues. CDR1 and CDR2 (germline): SGHRS, YFSETQ. The receptor was derived from a human donor in a cohort sampled during active COVID-19. Sequencing was carried out using peripheral blood. The rearrangement joins TRBV5-1 to TRBJ1-1; D is undetermined. DNA of the CDR3: TGCGCCAGCAGCTTGAAATCGGACACTGAAGCTTTCTTT. Its translation is CASSLKSDTEAFF.